Sequencing of this T cell receptor beta chain was carried out in a study of T cells in Graves' hyperthyroidism and ophthalmopathy. Study-wide results and caveats: The blood repertoire included most of the expanded thyroid clonotypes above 0.001.

This clonotype was detected ten times or more. Antigen: not known. CDR3 size: 15 residues. The germline V gene has CDR1 SGHTA and CDR2 FQGNSA. V lost 1 base and J lost 9; bases outside the gene matches: 4. Researchers amplified the TCR beta CDR3 regions from RNA transcripts. The study used the HTBI primer set for a first-round RT-PCR of the TCR CDR3. TCRdb redid the calling of the multiplex PCR reads with MiXCR, one entry per CDR3 protein. The sample includes around 600,000 distinct CDR3 sequences, 45% seen only once; the top ten take more than 7%. The receptor was isolated from an adult man with Graves' disease, either hyperthyroidism or ophthalmopathy (not recorded which). The chain couples TRBV7-2 to TRBJ1-6; 9 bases are shared with TRBD1. Material for sequencing was peripheral blood or thyroid tissue (not recorded which). The CDR3 coding sequence is TGTGCCAGCAGCTTAGAGACAGGGGGAATTTCACCCCTCCACTTT. Residues: CASSLETGGISPLHF. The variable domain in full, with the rest retrieved from reference TRBV7-2 and TRBJ1-6, is GAGVSQSPSNKVTEKGKDVELRCDPISGHTALYWYRQSLGQGLEFLIYFQGNSAPDKSGLPSDRFSAERTGGSVSTLTIQRTQQEDSAVYLCASSLETGGISPLHFGNGTRLTVT.